This entry lists 16 T cell receptor beta chains sequenced from one sample in a study of T cell responses to AZD1222 COVID-19 vaccine. This table comes from immunoSEQ multiplex PCR, and its TCRdb copy is limited to in-frame clones, with some not included. The data show roughly 99,000 clones, with roughly 90% seen just once and 6.6% held by the top ten. Sequenced here: peripheral blood, sampled on day 0 of AZD1222 vaccination. Receptors were obtained from an adult in good health.

This sequence joins TRBV6-5 and TRBJ1-6, with a weak D call TRBD1 (5 bases). CDR3 length: 15 residues. CDR1 and CDR2 from the germline V gene are MNHEY and SVGAGI. V was clipped by 4 bases and J by 0 bases, with 7 bases between them. CDR3 region: CASSSGSSYNSPLHF. The CDR3, as DNA: TGTGCCAGCAGTTCAGGGAGCTCCTATAATTCACCCCTCCACTTT.

The chain combines TRBV18 with TRBJ2-1; 12 bases are a match to TRBD2. The germline V gene encodes CDR1 KGHSH and CDR2 LQKENI. J was trimmed by 10 bases and V by 2 bases; bases with no gene match: 3. The CDR3 length is 14 residues. As DNA, the CDR3 is TGTGCCAGCTCACCAGGGACTAGCGGGTACGAGCAGTTCTTC. This encodes CASSPGTSGYEQFF.

The chain joins TRBV5-8 to TRBJ2-5; D may correspond to TRBD1 or TRBD2 (5 bases each). The CDR3 spans 17 residues. Trimming took off 8 bases at V and 3 bases at J, with 26 bases between the two ends. CDR1 is SGHTS and CDR2 is YDEGEE in the germline V gene. The CDR3: CASPDPPTGRSKETQYF. The CDR3, as DNA: TGTGCCAGTCCCGACCCGCCCACGGGACGGAGTAAAGAGACCCAGTACTTC.

This rearrangement joins TRBV24-1 to TRBJ2-3; 7 bases fit TRBD1. CDR1 is KGHDR and CDR2 is SFDVKD in the germline V gene. This CDR3 spans 18 amino acids. The V gene end was trimmed by 0 bases and the J gene end by 1 base; junction bases not matched to a gene: 9. The CDR3 bases are TGTGCCACCAGTGATTTGCCGTGGGACAGTCGGGGCACAGATACGCAGTATTTT. It codes for CATSDLPWDSRGTDTQYF.

The V and J genes are TRBV24-1 and TRBJ2-2; possibly TRBD1 for D (6 bases). CDR1 and CDR2 from the germline V gene are KGHDR and SFDVKD. The germline V and J ends were trimmed by 4 bases and 5 bases, with 10 bases remaining between them. There are 14 residues in the CDR3. The CDR3 nucleotides are TGTGCCACCAGTGACCGGGACAAAACCGGGGAGCTGTTTTTT. This codes for CATSDRDKTGELFF.

CDR3 amino acids: CASTPSGKDYGYTF. CDR3 coding DNA: TGTGCCAGCACCCCCTCCGGGAAGGACTATGGCTACACCTTC. The J gene is TRBJ1-2, the V gene TRBV7-2; D remains unclear. The V gene's germline CDR1 is SGHTA and CDR2 FQGNSA. The CDR3 covers 14 residues. The ends were cut back, 7 bases at V and 3 bases at J, with 15 bases in the middle.

V and J are TRBV29-1 and TRBJ1-2; weak D call: TRBD1 (6 bases). This CDR3 region has 15 residues. Per the germline V gene, CDR1 is SQVTM and CDR2 is ANQGSEA. Trimming removed 4 bases at V and 0 bases at J, with 15 bases between. Here the CDR3 DNA reads TGCAGCGTTGGGGCCAGGGGAAACTCTAACTATGGCTACACCTTC. Its protein is CSVGARGNSNYGYTF.

The CDR3 protein is CASSLGHPSYEQYF. CDR3 nucleotides: TGTGCCAGCAGCTTGGGACACCCCTCCTACGAGCAGTACTTC. The chain couples TRBV5-6 to TRBJ2-7; D not certain. Germline CDR1 is SGHDT and CDR2 is YYEEEE. V was pared by 0 bases and J by 0 bases, with 7 bases between. The CDR3 contains 14 residues.

This chain links TRBV18 with TRBJ1-5, with a tentative D call TRBD1 (5 bases). Germline V gene lookup returns CDR1 KGHSH and CDR2 LQKENI. The length of the CDR3 is 16 residues. V was pared by 0 bases and J by 0 bases, with 9 bases between. The CDR3 protein is CASSPPGTGSNQPQHF. The CDR3 coding sequence is TGTGCCAGCTCACCACCCGGGACGGGTAGCAATCAGCCCCAGCATTTT.

For this clone: Germline is not matched at one junction end, which may reflect a read error. The chain joins TRBV20-1 to TRBJ2-1; unclear D gene. The CDR3 contains 10 residues. Looked up from germline, CDR1 is DFQATT and CDR2 is SNEGSKA (reference sequence). The CDR3: CSASYHEQFF. DNA of the CDR3: TGCAGTGCTAGCTACCATGAGCAGTTCTTC.

This clone appeared a few times. The chain couples TRBV29-1 to TRBJ2-1, with 12 positions matching TRBD2. This CDR3 has 14 amino acids. CDR1 is SQVTM and CDR2 is ANQGSEA in the germline V gene. Germline trimming cut 4 bases from V and 9 bases from J; bases unmatched to any gene: 7. The CDR3: CSVGLAGGSAEQFF. DNA of the CDR3: TGCAGCGTTGGTCTAGCGGGAGGGTCTGCTGAGCAGTTCTTC.

The chain has TRBV4-2 and TRBJ1-1; the match to TRBD1 covers 7 bases. V gave up 4 bases and J gave up 4 bases; unmatched junction bases: 6. Germline V gives CDR1 LGHNA, CDR2 YNFKEQ. The CDR3 sequence is 14 residues long. DNA of the CDR3: TGTGCCAGCAGCCGAAGACAGGGAGGCACTGAAGCTTTCTTT. Translation: CASSRRQGGTEAFF.

The rearrangement links TRBV12-3 or TRBV12-4 to TRBJ1-1, with D unclear. V was clipped by 6 bases and J by 10 bases, with 12 bases between them. The CDR3 sequence is 11 residues long. CDR3 sequence: CASSLRIGAFF. CDR3 sequence (DNA): TGTGCCAGCAGCCTCCGAATTGGAGCTTTCTTT.

V and J are TRBV2 and TRBJ2-3; D remains unclear. Germline-derived CDR1 and CDR2 are SNHLY and FYNNEI. V dropped 0 bases and J dropped 6 bases, with 4 bases sitting between them. The CDR3 consists of 12 residues. The CDR3 protein is CASSEASDTQYF. The CDR3 nucleotides are TGTGCCAGCAGTGAAGCGTCGGATACGCAGTATTTT.

The chain employs TRBV30 and TRBJ2-7, with TRBD2 identical over 7 bases. The V gene end was trimmed by 2 bases and the J gene end by 6 bases; junction bases not matched to a gene: 10. The CDR3 length is 14 residues. Germline V gene lookup returns CDR1 GTSNPN and CDR2 SVGIG (reference sequence). This CDR3 reads CAWSRTSAKVEQYF. CDR3 DNA sequence: TGTGCCTGGAGTAGAACTAGCGCGAAGGTCGAGCAGTACTTC.

The CDR3 region is CASSERRTGNTEAFF. The DNA of the CDR3 is TGTGCCAGCTCGGAAAGACGTACAGGGAACACTGAAGCTTTCTTT. The rearrangement joins TRBV18 to TRBJ1-1; the D gene is possibly TRBD1 (5 bases). V dropped 6 bases and J dropped 1 base, with 15 bases sitting between them. The V gene's germline CDR1 is KGHSH and CDR2 LQKENI. This CDR3 has 15 residues.